This TCR beta chain was observed in a study of T-cell reconstitution after alpha-beta-depleted transplantation in children. In the case of this clonotype: Its antigen is undetermined.

Unique molecular identifiers were incorporated into the prepared TCRbeta library. TCRdb analysed the PCR reads with MiXCR anew, one entry per CDR3 protein. There are around 960,000 distinct CDR3 sequences in the sample; about 31% occur only once, and roughly 30% lies in the top ten. In germline, CDR1 is SGHKS, CDR2 YYEKEE (reference sequence). Trimming removed 4 bases at V and 0 bases at J, with 10 bases between. There are 15 residues in the CDR3. General study results and limits: After one year, T-cell counts and TCRbeta diversity mostly came from new T cells. By about two months after transplant, alpha-beta T cells reportedly arose from several hundred graft clones that had expanded. Surviving recipient T cells and intrathymic progenitors accounted for some patients' high TCRbeta diversity at day 60.

Sequenced material: PBMCs, mostly from graft donor cells, taken 360 days after TCRalphabeta/CD19-depleted stem cell transplant. The V call is TRBV5-5, the J call TRBJ2-2; D is possibly TRBD1 (6 bases). The TCR comes from a boy under three years old who had a stem cell transplant for SCID, so the T cells may come from the graft donor. The CDR3 DNA reads as TGTGCCAGCAGCCGGACAGCTGCGAACACCGGGGAGCTGTTTTTT. Translation gives CASSRTAANTGELFF.